Detailed here is one T cell receptor (beta chain). Germline assignment: CDR1 SQVTM and CDR2 ANQGSEA. V lost 6 bases to trimming and J lost 4 bases, with 12 bases between them. The length of the CDR3 is 12 residues. The sample belongs to a study of T cell changes during pregnancy in multiple sclerosis. TCRdb's table, derived via immunoSEQ multiplex PCR, lists solely in-frame clones and lacks some. The top ten hold about 1.2% of the sample, which has some 80,000 clones, over 90% seen once. The sequencing here drew on peripheral blood, taken in the second trimester of pregnancy. The sequence came from a female donor with multiple sclerosis, enrolled in a pregnancy study. The chain uses TRBV29-1 and TRBJ1-2; no clear D gene. The CDR3 loop reads CSVTHGSYGYTF. For the CDR3, the DNA is TGCAGCGTGACACACGGGAGCTATGGCTACACCTTC.